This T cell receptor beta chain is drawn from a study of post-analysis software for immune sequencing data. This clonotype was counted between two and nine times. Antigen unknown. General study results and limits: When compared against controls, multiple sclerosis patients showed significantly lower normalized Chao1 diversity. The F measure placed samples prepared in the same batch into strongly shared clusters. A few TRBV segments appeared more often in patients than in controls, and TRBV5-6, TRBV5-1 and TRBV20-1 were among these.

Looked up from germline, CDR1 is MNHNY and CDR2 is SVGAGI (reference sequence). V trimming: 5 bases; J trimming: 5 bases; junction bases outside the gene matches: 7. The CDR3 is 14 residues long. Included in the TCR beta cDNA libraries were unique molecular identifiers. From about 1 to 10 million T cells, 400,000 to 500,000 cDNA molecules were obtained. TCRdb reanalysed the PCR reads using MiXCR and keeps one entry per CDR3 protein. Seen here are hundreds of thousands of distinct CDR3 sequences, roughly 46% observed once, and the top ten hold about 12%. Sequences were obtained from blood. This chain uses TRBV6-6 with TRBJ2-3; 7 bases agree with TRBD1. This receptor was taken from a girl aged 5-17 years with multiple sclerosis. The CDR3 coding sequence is TGTGCCAGCAGTCGCGACAGGGTGGGAGATACGCAGTATTTT. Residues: CASSRDRVGDTQYF.